This T cell receptor (beta chain) was sequenced for a study of cytotoxic CD8 clonotypes in ibrutinib-treated CLL (dated by TCRdb to the early 2020s). About the investigation overall: The cohort included about 15 treatment-naive and eleven to twelve relapsed/refractory patients; roughly 17 were IGHV unmutated. Responses were partial in some 24 patients and complete in 2; after median approximately 5.5 years follow-up, roughly 14 stayed in remission and roughly twelve progressed. Response samples were obtained after a median of roughly eleven months of treatment, with a range of about 6 to 36 months. On average, each sample yielded around 230,000 productive templates and over 90,000 productive rearrangements. Longitudinal samples were available for about 30% of the roughly 90 trial participants. Cryopreserved peripheral blood mononuclear cells were collected at three points: before therapy, at response, and at either sustained remission or disease progression. All remission and progressive disease samples were collected while patients were still receiving ibrutinib.

The study at large found these results: Baseline clonality exceeded that of age-matched healthy donors and correlated strongly with circulating CD8+ T-cell counts. Clonality increased at ibrutinib response, stayed stable in sustained remission, and fell back toward baseline at progression. Lymph node repertoires were not examined, and the timing of sampling was not matched between patients in sustained remission and those whose disease progressed. Public clonotypes were rare and either shrank or stayed stable during treatment, and the rise in clonality at ibrutinib response reflected expansion of private clonotypes.

Counted from cysteine to phenylalanine, this CDR3 has 16 amino acids. Just the 48-base CDR3 DNA is kept, in frame starting at base 1. From the germline V gene, CDR1 is SGHTA and CDR2 is FQGNSA. Trimming removed 4 bases from V and 4 bases from J; the gene matches leave 10 bases unexplained. This clone was detected once. There is no known antigen for this receptor. The sample holds no much larger clone one base away, and base qualities are not on file. The sample's time point label is to be understood as: 24 months on ibrutinib. For TCR beta library preparation, roughly 2.2 micrograms of genomic DNA were isolated from cryopreserved PBMCs. Longitudinal blood samples from CLL patients on ibrutinib monotherapy were analyzed using high-throughput TCR beta sequencing. Patients were enrolled in a phase 2 open-label single-center ibrutinib monotherapy trial. Each clonotype received, on average, 10x coverage in deep resolution sequencing performed on a MiSeq, where the target depth lay between 1 in 1 million and 1 in 200,000 T cells. The immunoSEQ hsTCRB Kit was used to generate TCR beta libraries. The authors' analysis ran thus. Data were analyzed with ImmunoSEQ Data Assistant and ImmunoSEQ Analyzer, with V, D and J genes assigned per IMGT definitions. Clonality was computed as one minus normalized Shannon entropy of productive rearrangement frequencies, ranging from 0 to 1. Only overrepresented clonotypes making up at least 0.05% of each patient's repertoire were included in the public clonotype analysis. About twelve repertoires from age-matched healthy donors, obtained from immuneACCESS, served as clonality controls. As stored in TCRdb, this immuneACCESS dataset retains in-frame rearrangements with V and J assigned. A fraction of the clones does not appear; measured against another copy, unresolved V genes explain less than half of the discrepancy, and the remainder lacks a known reason. The V and J calls and the clone size are those of that table, but D and trimming were determined from the DNA. This sample lists about 160,000 clones; roughly 80% were detected once. About 5% of the sample rests with the top ten.

The source of this sequence is a human donor with chronic lymphocytic leukemia. The sample here was PBMCs, taken after 24 months of ibrutinib treatment. The V and J genes are TRBV7-2 and TRBJ1-1, and TRBD1 aligns with 9 junction nucleotides. The CDR3 protein is CASSYGTGRLGTEAFF. In nucleotides, the sequence is TGTGCCAGCAGCTACGGGACAGGGCGGTTGGGCACTGAAGCTTTCTTT. With the portions outside the CDR3 filled from the reference TRBV7-2 and TRBJ1-1 genes, the complete variable region becomes GAGVSQSPSNKVTEKGKDVELRCDPISGHTALYWYRQSLGQGLEFLIYFQGNSAPDKSGLPSDRFSAERTGGSVSTLTIQRTQQEDSAVYLCASSYGTGRLGTEAFFGQGTRLTVV.